These 7 T cell receptor beta chains originate from one sample sequenced in a study of T cell responses to AZD1222 COVID-19 vaccine. Sequencing used immunoSEQ multiplex PCR; TCRdb keeps in-frame clones, though not all of them. The table includes about 170,000 clones, approximately 93% detected once. This material consisted of peripheral blood, taken on day 0 of AZD1222 vaccination. The receptors were gathered from an adult in good health.

The chain combines TRBV7-2 with TRBJ1-2; the D gene is possibly TRBD1 (5 bases). The CDR3 contains 14 residues. The germline V and J ends were trimmed by 0 bases and 6 bases, with 11 bases remaining between them. The germline CDR1 and CDR2 sequences are SGHTA and FQGNSA. The CDR3 here is CASSLARQGHGYTF. CDR3 DNA: TGTGCCAGCAGCTTAGCGCGTCAGGGCCATGGCTACACCTTC.

The rearrangement joins TRBV27 to TRBJ2-7; D remains unclear. V dropped 4 bases and J dropped 2 bases, with 21 bases sitting between them. Germline V gene data show CDR1 as MNHEY and CDR2 as SMNVEV (reference sequence). The CDR3 is made up of 17 amino acids. The CDR3 DNA reads TGTGCCAGCAGTTCTCAGGTTCGGGCCCAAGTTCCCTACGAGCAGTACTTC. Its protein product is CASSSQVRAQVPYEQYF.

The chain carries TRBV9 and TRBJ2-5, with TRBD2 identical over 11 bases. Looked up from germline, CDR1 is SGDLS and CDR2 is YYNGEE. CDR3 length: 17 amino acids. V lost 0 bases to trimming and J lost 3 bases; unmatched junction nucleotides: 7. CDR3 DNA: TGTGCCAGCAGCGTAGGCGTCGGTAGCGGGGGGGAAGAGACCCAGTACTTC. This sequence encodes CASSVGVGSGGEETQYF.

This rearrangement joins TRBV11-2 to TRBJ2-3; TRBD2 is a possible D gene (5 bases). V lost 2 bases to trimming and J lost 9 bases, with 12 bases between them. Germline assignment: CDR1 SGHAT and CDR2 FQNNGV. The CDR3 sequence is 13 residues long. CDR3 nucleotides: TGTGCCAGCAGCTTACCTGGCCGGGAAACGCAGTATTTT. It yields the protein CASSLPGRETQYF.

This rearrangement joins TRBV12-3 or TRBV12-4 to TRBJ1-4; D remains unclear. The ends were cut back, 3 bases at V and 8 bases at J, with 10 bases in the middle. The CDR3 sequence is 13 residues long. For the CDR3, the DNA is TGTGCCAGCAGTTTCCGGGTGGGAGAAAAACTGTTTTTT. Translated: CASSFRVGEKLFF.

The chain links TRBV6-1 to TRBJ1-4, with D tentatively TRBD1 (6 bases). The CDR3 consists of 15 residues. Germline V gene lookup returns CDR1 MNHNS and CDR2 SASEGT. Trimming shortened V by 3 bases and J by 5 bases, and 13 bases separated the two germline ends. For the CDR3, the DNA is TGTGCCAGCAGTGACAGGGGAGGGGAGAATGAAAAACTGTTTTTT. Residues: CASSDRGGENEKLFF.

V gene TRBV11-3 combines with J gene TRBJ2-1; the match to TRBD2 covers 7 bases. CDR1 and CDR2 from the germline V gene are SGHNT and YENEEA. Losses at the gene ends were 3 bases for V and 8 bases for J; bases not matched to a gene: 7. The CDR3 covers 14 residues. CDR3 sequence reads: CASSFGGSGDEQFF. The CDR3 DNA follows: TGTGCCAGCAGCTTCGGCGGGAGTGGCGATGAGCAGTTCTTC.